This T cell receptor beta chain is from a study of blood T cell repertoires in COVID-19. Study context: The cDNA or gDNA used as material had been derived from T cells, B-cell-depleted T cells, or PBMCs.

The assay was immunoSEQ multiplex PCR, and TCRdb's table has in-frame clones only and misses some. The data contain around 69,000 clones, about 82% of them singletons. After removal of 3 bases from V and 5 bases from J, the junction contained 9 bases not matched to a gene. Germline CDR1 GTSNPN, CDR2 SVGIG (reference sequence). CDR3 length: 15 residues. The source is a woman aged 55-69 years with acute or convalescent COVID-19. Sequenced input: peripheral blood. J is TRBJ1-1 and V is TRBV30, with TRBD1 identical over 10 bases. The CDR3 loop is CAWRGTGVSATEAFF. The CDR3, as DNA: TGTGCCTGGAGAGGGACAGGGGTAAGTGCTACTGAAGCTTTCTTT.